The 32 T cell receptor beta chains reported below all come from one sample, sequenced in a study of T cell responses to AZD1222 COVID-19 vaccine. Using immunoSEQ multiplex PCR, the repertoire was profiled, and TCRdb retains in-frame clones only, with some absent. Of more than 110,000 clones in the sample, roughly 90% are singletons; the top ten hold approximately 5.7%. This material consisted of peripheral blood, taken on day 0 of AZD1222 vaccination. The receptors originated from an adult in good health.

The chain couples TRBV12-3 or TRBV12-4 to TRBJ1-2; D call uncertain. V was pared by 1 base and J by 4 bases, with 7 bases between. This CDR3 is built from 13 residues. The CDR3 loop is CASSLESSYGYTF. The CDR3 DNA sequence: TGTGCCAGCAGTTTAGAGAGTTCCTATGGCTACACCTTC.

This sequence joins TRBV13 and TRBJ1-6; no definite D call. Trimming stripped 0 bases from V and 9 bases from J, with 9 bases between. In germline, CDR1 is PRHDT, CDR2 FYEKMQ (reference sequence). CDR3 length: 14 amino acids. CDR3 DNA: TGTGCCAGCAGCTTAGGGACAAGAGGTTCACCCCTCCACTTT. This gives the protein CASSLGTRGSPLHF. The full variable domain, with the rest looked up from reference TRBV13 and TRBJ1-6, is AAGVIQSPRHLIKEKRETATLKCYPIPRHDTVYWYQQGPGQDPQFLISFYEKMQSDKGSIPDRFSAQQFSDYHSELNMSSLELGDSALYFCASSLGTRGSPLHFGNGTRLTVT.

The chain links TRBV7-9 to TRBJ2-1, with 9 bases aligning to TRBD2. Trimming took 0 bases from V and 8 from J; bases not matched to a gene: 5. Germline CDR1 is SEHNR and CDR2 is FQNEAQ (reference sequence). The CDR3 consists of 15 residues. As DNA, the CDR3 is TGTGCCAGCAGCTTAGCTCCTAGCGGGGACGATGAGCAGTTCTTC. It translates to CASSLAPSGDDEQFF.

The chain joins TRBV30 to TRBJ1-2, with 9 bases matching TRBD1. V was pared by 6 bases and J by 4 bases, with 6 bases of the junction left unmatched. The CDR3 contains 13 residues. CDR1 is GTSNPN, CDR2 SVGIG, per germline (reference sequence). The CDR3 reads CACHRDRVYGYTF. The CDR3 nucleotides read TGTGCCTGCCACCGGGACAGGGTCTATGGCTACACCTTC.

The chain employs TRBV27 and TRBJ1-2; tentative D call: TRBD1 (6 bases). The germline gives CDR1 MNHEY, CDR2 SMNVEV (reference sequence). Trimming stripped 3 bases from V and 3 bases from J, with 8 bases between. The CDR3 length is 13 residues. CDR3 coding DNA: TGTGCCAGCAGTTTGGGGGGGCACTATGGCTACACCTTC. It encodes CASSLGGHYGYTF.

This chain joins TRBV29-1 and TRBJ1-5, with TRBD1 as a possible D gene (5 bases). V shed 6 bases and J shed 1 base, with 13 bases lying between them. The germline gives CDR1 SQVTM, CDR2 ANQGSEA. This CDR3 region has 14 residues. This CDR3 is CSVSTAISNQPQHF. CDR3 nucleotides: TGCAGCGTCTCGACAGCGATAAGCAATCAGCCCCAGCATTTT.

This sequence joins TRBV28 and TRBJ2-5; D unresolved. V was clipped by 4 bases and J by 5 bases, with 14 bases between them. The germline CDR1 and CDR2 sequences are MDHEN and SYDVKM. The CDR3 totals 14 residues. Here the CDR3 reads CASSSLAGLETQYF. The CDR3 bases are TGTGCCAGCAGTTCCCTGGCTGGGCTGGAGACCCAGTACTTC.

This chain uses TRBV5-1 with TRBJ2-2; TRBD2 is a possible D gene (5 bases). V dropped 5 bases and J dropped 5 bases, with 10 bases sitting between them. The CDR3 runs 13 residues. The germline CDR1 and CDR2 sequences are SGHRS and YFSETQ. This chain's CDR3 is CASRTEVTGELFF. In nucleotides, the CDR3 is TGCGCCAGCAGAACGGAGGTAACCGGGGAGCTGTTTTTT.

The V call is TRBV19, the J call TRBJ2-7; 13 bases agree with TRBD2. Unmatched junction bases numbered 27, after V lost 5 bases and J lost 2 bases. CDR1 is LNHDA, CDR2 SQIVND, per germline (reference sequence). The length of the CDR3 is 23 residues. The CDR3 bases are TGTGCCAGTAGTGTACGACCCCCTACAACTAGCGGGAGGGTTGGGATTCAAACCTACGAGCAGTACTTC. It codes for CASSVRPPTTSGRVGIQTYEQYF.

This clone was recorded a few times. This chain links TRBV7-2 with TRBJ1-2; 7 bases are shared with TRBD1. V was clipped by 4 bases and J by 8 bases; unmatched bases: 10. The length of the CDR3 is 14 residues. CDR1 is SGHTA, CDR2 FQGNSA, per germline. CDR3 region: CASSSYDRVAGYTF. CDR3 sequence (DNA): TGTGCCAGCAGCTCATACGACAGGGTCGCGGGCTACACCTTC.

The chain is built from TRBV9 and TRBJ2-3, with 9 bases lining up with TRBD1. The CDR3 totals 16 residues. The ends lost 4 bases at V and 2 bases at J; junction bases unmatched: 8. Germline CDR1 and CDR2: SGDLS and YYNGEE. CDR3 nucleotide sequence: TGTGCCAGCAGCCAGAGGACAGGGGCCGTCACAGATACGCAGTATTTT. This codes for CASSQRTGAVTDTQYF.

The rearrangement joins TRBV6-5 to TRBJ1-5; D remains ambiguous. The CDR3 has 12 amino acids. The ends were cut back, 4 bases at V and 9 bases at J, with 10 bases in the middle. Germline V gene lookup returns CDR1 MNHEY and CDR2 SVGAGI. The DNA of the CDR3 is TGTGCCAGCAGTTCTCCCCCAGGGCCCCAGCATTTT. Amino acids: CASSSPPGPQHF.

This sequence joins TRBV27 and TRBJ2-7; 12 nucleotides align to TRBD2. Trimming took 5 bases from V and 4 from J; bases not matched to a gene: 3. CDR3 length equals 14 residues. Germline loops: CDR1 MNHEY, CDR2 SMNVEV (reference sequence). DNA for the CDR3: TGTGCCAGCAGTCCGACTAGCGGGAGTTACGAGCAGTACTTC. Translation: CASSPTSGSYEQYF.

This clone is a singleton in its sample. The CDR3: CASRGLGISPLHF. CDR3 bases: TGTGCCAGCAGAGGACTCGGGATATCACCCCTCCACTTT. This chain uses TRBV2 with TRBJ1-6, with no clear D. Trimming took 6 bases from V and 10 from J, leaving 13 bases between them. This CDR3 is 13 amino acids long. Germline V CDR1 and CDR2: SNHLY, FYNNEI.

This chain connects TRBV6-2 or TRBV6-3 to TRBJ2-5, with TRBD1 as a possible D gene (6 bases). Germline CDR1 is MNHEY and CDR2 is SVGEGT. Trimming stripped 2 bases from V and 4 bases from J, with 14 bases between. This CDR3 region has 15 residues. The CDR3 protein is CASSYEWAGAETQYF. CDR3 DNA: TGTGCCAGCAGTTACGAATGGGCAGGGGCAGAGACCCAGTACTTC.

This clone was counted a single time. The gene calls are TRBV5-1 and TRBJ1-6; D remains ambiguous. The CDR3 covers 16 residues. V lost 0 bases, J lost 2 bases, and 9 bases lay in between. CDR1 is SGHRS, CDR2 YFSETQ, per germline. The CDR3 is CASSLAGIAYNSPLHF. CDR3 DNA sequence: TGCGCCAGCAGCTTGGCCGGGATAGCCTATAATTCACCCCTCCACTTT.

The chain is built from TRBV9 and TRBJ2-1, with 9 bases identical to TRBD1. CDR1 and CDR2 (germline): SGDLS, YYNGEE. CDR3 length: 15 amino acids. Germline trimming cut 4 bases from V and 4 bases from J; bases unmatched to any gene: 6. Here the CDR3 DNA reads TGTGCCAGCAGCCTTCGACAGGGGGAGTACAATGAGCAGTTCTTC. This sequence encodes CASSLRQGEYNEQFF.

This chain joins TRBV11-3 and TRBJ2-7, with 7 bases lining up with TRBD2. This CDR3 is built from 15 residues. Germline CDR1 SGHNT, CDR2 YENEEA. J was trimmed by 6 bases and V by 1 base; bases with no gene match: 9. The CDR3 nucleotides are TGTGCCAGCAGCTTAGGGGCGGGAGCTCTGGGCGAGCAGTACTTC. It translates to CASSLGAGALGEQYF.

The chain carries TRBV6-5 and TRBJ2-1; 8 bases line up with TRBD2. CDR3 length equals 15 residues. Germline trimming cut 4 bases from V and 6 bases from J; bases unmatched to any gene: 8. Germline CDR1 and CDR2: MNHEY and SVGAGI. CDR3 bases: TGTGCCAGCAGTTCCGGACTAGCTATGAGCAATGAGCAGTTCTTC. It specifies CASSSGLAMSNEQFF.

The gene calls are TRBV7-9 and TRBJ1-2; no definite D call. CDR1 SEHNR and CDR2 FQNEAQ come from the germline V gene (reference sequence). This CDR3 is built from 13 residues. Trimming shortened V by 7 bases and J by 0 bases, and 9 bases separated the two germline ends. CDR3 in amino acids: CASTRGPNYGYTF. The CDR3 DNA sequence: TGTGCCAGCACCCGTGGACCTAACTATGGCTACACCTTC.

V is TRBV9 and J is TRBJ1-1; 8 positions agree with TRBD1. The length of the CDR3 is 14 residues. Germline V lookup: CDR1 SGDLS, CDR2 YYNGEE. V gave up 2 bases and J gave up 6 bases; unmatched junction bases: 6. The CDR3 coding sequence is TGTGCCAGCAGCGTCGGACAGGGAGGGGCTGAAGCTTTCTTT. Amino acids: CASSVGQGGAEAFF.

The CDR3 DNA reads TGTGCCAGTAGTATCTCGGCAAGGAGTGAGACCCAGTACTTC. Translation: CASSISARSETQYF. The chain uses TRBV19 and TRBJ2-5; D not resolved. Germline V gene data show CDR1 as LNHDA and CDR2 as SQIVND (reference sequence). V was trimmed by 3 bases and J by 5 bases, leaving 13 bases between them. The CDR3 runs 14 residues.

The chain joins TRBV10-3 to TRBJ1-1, with TRBD1 as a possible D gene (6 bases). Germline CDR1 ENHRY, CDR2 SYGVKD. With 7 bases removed from V and 1 base from J, the gap between germline ends came to 10 bases. The CDR3 sequence is 13 residues long. This CDR3 is CAINKGQNTEAFF. The CDR3 DNA sequence: TGTGCCATCAATAAGGGACAGAACACTGAAGCTTTCTTT.

This clone was seen only a few times. The chain links TRBV30 to TRBJ2-2; 7 nucleotides line up with TRBD2. This CDR3 has 16 residues. Germline values: CDR1 GTSNPN, CDR2 SVGIG (reference sequence). Losses at the gene ends were 1 base for V and 1 base for J; bases not matched to a gene: 6. The CDR3 sequence: CAWSARLAGNTGELFF. The CDR3 coding sequence is TGTGCCTGGAGTGCTCGGTTAGCGGGGAACACCGGGGAGCTGTTTTTT.

The CDR3 sequence: CASSLAGINQPQHF. CDR3 bases: TGTGCCAGCAGTTTAGCAGGGATCAATCAGCCCCAGCATTTT. V is TRBV28 and J is TRBJ1-5; the D gene is possibly TRBD1 (5 bases). Germline V CDR1 and CDR2: MDHEN, SYDVKM. V lost 2 bases to trimming and J lost 3 bases, with 8 bases between them. The CDR3 spans 14 residues.

The chain has TRBV20-1 and TRBJ2-7; the match to TRBD2 covers 11 bases. The J segment lost 1 base and the V segment lost 3 bases, leaving 14 bases of the junction unmatched. The CDR3 sequence is 18 residues long. Germline CDR1 is DFQATT and CDR2 is SNEGSKA (reference sequence). In DNA form, the CDR3 reads TGCAGTGCTAGTTCGGTACTAGCGGGAGACCAAAGGTCCTACGAGCAGTACTTC. It is translated as CSASSVLAGDQRSYEQYF.

The V call is TRBV11-2, the J call TRBJ1-3, with D hard to call. The V gene lost 0 bases and the J gene lost 2 bases, with 8 bases spanning the gap. The length of the CDR3 is 15 residues. Germline loops: CDR1 SGHAT, CDR2 FQNNGV. Here the CDR3 DNA reads TGTGCCAGCAGCTTAGAGGCCAGAGCTGGAAACACCATATATTTT. Encoded protein: CASSLEARAGNTIYF.

As DNA, the CDR3 is TGCACCAGCAGCCAAGGCTACACAGATACGCAGTATTTT. Encoded protein: CTSSQGYTDTQYF. The gene calls are TRBV1 and TRBJ2-3; the table assigns TRBD2, which was not confirmed against the DNA. TRBV1 is a pseudogene locus. This CDR3 has 13 residues.

The V and J genes are TRBV5-1 and TRBJ1-2; TRBD1 is a possible D gene (5 bases). Germline V gene lookup returns CDR1 SGHRS and CDR2 YFSETQ. The CDR3 sequence is 14 residues long. V gave up 0 bases and J gave up 0 bases, with 6 bases separating them. The CDR3 coding sequence is TGCGCCAGCAGCTTGGAGGGGACTAACTATGGCTACACCTTC. Translating it yields CASSLEGTNYGYTF.

This clone was detected only a few times. This CDR3 is also generated by other DNA sequences in the sample. This chain uses TRBV30 with TRBJ1-2; D is undetermined. The CDR3 length is 13 residues. Germline V gene data show CDR1 as GTSNPN and CDR2 as SVGIG (reference sequence). The V end lost 0 bases, the J end lost 0 bases, and 5 bases lay between the germline ends. The CDR3 loop reads CAWSVVPNYGYTF. The CDR3 DNA follows: TGTGCCTGGAGTGTAGTACCTAACTATGGCTACACCTTC.

The chain recombines TRBV25-1 with TRBJ1-1; D remains ambiguous. From germline, CDR1 is MGHDK and CDR2 SYGVNS. Trimming took 5 bases from V and 6 from J, leaving 16 bases between them. The CDR3 is made up of 14 amino acids. The CDR3 region is CASSHRALSAEAFF. CDR3 DNA: TGTGCCAGCAGTCACCGGGCCCTGAGCGCTGAAGCTTTCTTT.

This sequence joins TRBV6-6 and TRBJ1-6; D gene ambiguous. The CDR3 runs to 12 residues. Germline V gene lookup returns CDR1 MNHNY and CDR2 SVGAGI (reference sequence). Deletions cut 6 bases from V and 12 bases from J, with 12 bases between. CDR3 nucleotide sequence: TGTGCCAGCAGACCCCTTTGGGGACCCCTCCACTTT. Protein: CASRPLWGPLHF.